This paragraph covers one T cell receptor (beta chain) sequence. This sample was included in a study of T cells in localized non-small cell lung cancer. This table comes from immunoSEQ multiplex PCR, and its TCRdb copy is limited to in-frame clones, with some not included. The sample lists 20,000 to 25,000 clones; about 90% were seen once. With 4 bases removed from V and 5 bases from J, the gap between germline ends came to 14 bases. The CDR3 spans 14 residues. From germline, CDR1 is GTSNPN and CDR2 SVGIG (reference sequence). The chain joins TRBV30 to TRBJ2-2, with D perhaps matching TRBD1 (6 bases). This sequence originates from a male donor older than 55 with stage I squamous cell lung carcinoma. The sequencing here drew on peripheral blood, taken before any cancer treatment. The CDR3 protein is CAWTRQAWTGELFF. For the CDR3, the DNA is TGTGCCTGGACCCGACAGGCTTGGACCGGGGAGCTGTTTTTT.